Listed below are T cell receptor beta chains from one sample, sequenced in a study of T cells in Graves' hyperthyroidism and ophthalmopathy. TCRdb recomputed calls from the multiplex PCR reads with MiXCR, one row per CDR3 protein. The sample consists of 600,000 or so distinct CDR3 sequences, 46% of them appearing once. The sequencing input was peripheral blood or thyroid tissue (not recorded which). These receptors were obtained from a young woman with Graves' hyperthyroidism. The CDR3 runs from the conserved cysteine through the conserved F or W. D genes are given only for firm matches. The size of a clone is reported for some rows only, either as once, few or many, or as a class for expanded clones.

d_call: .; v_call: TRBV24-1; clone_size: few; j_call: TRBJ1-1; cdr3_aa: CATSDTQGNTEAFF; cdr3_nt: TGTGCCACCAGTGATACGCAGGGGAACACTGAAGCTTTCTTT
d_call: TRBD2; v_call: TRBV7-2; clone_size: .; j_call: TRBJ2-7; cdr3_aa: CASSPLLGLAGSSYEQYF; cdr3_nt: TGTGCCAGCAGTCCACTCCTAGGGCTAGCGGGGAGCTCCTACGAGCAGTACTTC
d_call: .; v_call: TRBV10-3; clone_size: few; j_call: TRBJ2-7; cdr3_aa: CAISEQYF; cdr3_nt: TGTGCCATCAGTGAGCAGTACTTC
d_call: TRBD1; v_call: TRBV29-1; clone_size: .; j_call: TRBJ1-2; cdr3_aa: CSGWRAGGNYGYTF; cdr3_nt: TGCAGCGGCTGGCGGGCAGGGGGCAACTATGGCTACACCTTC
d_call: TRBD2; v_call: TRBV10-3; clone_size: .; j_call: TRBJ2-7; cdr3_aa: CAISDPGLAGYEQYF; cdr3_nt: TGTGCCATCAGTGATCCGGGACTAGCGGGCTACGAGCAGTACTTC
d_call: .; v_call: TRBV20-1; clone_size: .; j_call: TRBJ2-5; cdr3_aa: CSESDGDFGTQYF; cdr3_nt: TGCAGTGAGAGCGACGGCGATTTTGGGACCCAGTACTTC
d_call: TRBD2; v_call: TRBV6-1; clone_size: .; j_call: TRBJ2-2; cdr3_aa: CASGRGGNTGELFF; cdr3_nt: TGTGCCAGCGGACGGGGGGGTAACACCGGGGAGCTGTTTTTT
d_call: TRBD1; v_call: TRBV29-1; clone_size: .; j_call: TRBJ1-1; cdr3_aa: CSVRQGGNEAFF; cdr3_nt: TGCAGCGTTAGACAGGGAGGCAATGAAGCTTTCTTT
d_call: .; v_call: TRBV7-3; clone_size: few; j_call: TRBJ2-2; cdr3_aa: CASSPEEGGELFF; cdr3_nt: TGTGCCAGCAGCCCCGAAGAGGGCGGGGAGCTGTTTTTT
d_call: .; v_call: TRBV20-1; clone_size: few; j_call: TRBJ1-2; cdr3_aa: CSARAVAGYTF; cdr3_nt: TGCAGTGCTAGAGCAGTGGCGGGCTACACCTTC
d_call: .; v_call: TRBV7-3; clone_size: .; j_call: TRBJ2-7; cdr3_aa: CASSCFSSYEQYF; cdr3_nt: TGTGCCAGCAGCTGTTTTAGCTCCTACGAGCAGTACTTC
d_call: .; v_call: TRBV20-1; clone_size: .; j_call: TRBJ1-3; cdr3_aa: CSARDFGSGNTIYF; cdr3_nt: TGCAGTGCTAGAGATTTTGGCTCTGGAAACACCATATATTTT
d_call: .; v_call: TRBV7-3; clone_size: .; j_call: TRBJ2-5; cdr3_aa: CASSFGSNQETQYF; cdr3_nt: TGTGCCAGCAGCTTCGGGAGCAACCAAGAGACCCAGTACTTC
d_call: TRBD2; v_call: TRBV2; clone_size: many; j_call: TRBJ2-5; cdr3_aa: CASTLAGFQETQYF; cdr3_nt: TGTGCCAGCACCCTAGCGGGATTCCAAGAGACCCAGTACTTC
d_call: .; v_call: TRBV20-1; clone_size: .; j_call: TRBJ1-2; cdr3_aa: CSAGDGFYGYTF; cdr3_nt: TGCAGTGCTGGGGACGGATTCTATGGCTACACCTTC
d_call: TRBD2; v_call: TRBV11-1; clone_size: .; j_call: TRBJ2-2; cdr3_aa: CASSQKARASGSIGELFF; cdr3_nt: TGTGCCAGCAGCCAAAAAGCAAGGGCTAGCGGGAGCATCGGGGAGCTGTTTTTT
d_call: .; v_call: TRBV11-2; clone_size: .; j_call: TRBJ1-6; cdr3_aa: CASSLDVGLNNSPPHF; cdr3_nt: TGTGCCAGCAGCTTAGATGTGGGGCTCAATAATTCACCCCCCCACTTT
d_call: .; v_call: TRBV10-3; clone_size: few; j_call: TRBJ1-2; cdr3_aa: CASGRGGYTF; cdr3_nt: TGTGCCAGCGGTCGGGGAGGCTACACCTTC
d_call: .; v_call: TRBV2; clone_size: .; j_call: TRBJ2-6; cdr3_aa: CATSDYQGANVLTF; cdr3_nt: TGTGCCACCAGTGATTACCAGGGGGCCAACGTCCTGACTTTC
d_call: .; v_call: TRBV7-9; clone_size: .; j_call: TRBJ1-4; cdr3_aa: CASSLERETNEKLFF; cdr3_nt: TGTGCCAGCAGCTTAGAGAGGGAGACTAATGAAAAACTGTTTTTT
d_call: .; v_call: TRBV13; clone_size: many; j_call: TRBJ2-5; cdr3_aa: CASSLDWGETQYF; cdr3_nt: TGTGCCAGCAGCTTAGATTGGGGAGAGACCCAGTACTTC
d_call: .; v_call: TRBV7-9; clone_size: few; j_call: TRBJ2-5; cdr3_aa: CASSFLAGEETQYF; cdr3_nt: TGTGCCAGCAGCTTTCTGGCAGGGGAAGAGACCCAGTACTTC
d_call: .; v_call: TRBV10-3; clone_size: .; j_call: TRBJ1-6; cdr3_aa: CAISDGSLAPLHF; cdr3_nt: TGTGCCATCAGTGATGGTTCATTGGCGCCCCTCCACTTT
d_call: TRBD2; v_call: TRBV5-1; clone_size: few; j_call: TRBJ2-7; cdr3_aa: CASSRAQAGGPYEQYF; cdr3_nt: TGTGCCAGCAGCCGAGCTCAAGCGGGAGGGCCCTACGAGCAGTACTTC
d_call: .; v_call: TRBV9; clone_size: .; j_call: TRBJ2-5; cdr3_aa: CASSVAGGIQEIQYF; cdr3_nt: TGTGCCAGCAGCGTAGCAGGAGGGATCCAAGAGATCCAGTACTTC
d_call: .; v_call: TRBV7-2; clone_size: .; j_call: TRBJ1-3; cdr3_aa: CASSLLRGSGNTIYF; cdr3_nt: TGTGCCAGCAGCCTTCTCAGGGGCTCTGGAAACACCATATATTTT
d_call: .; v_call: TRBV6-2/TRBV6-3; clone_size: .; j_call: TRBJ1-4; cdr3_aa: CAISSRVTNEKLFF; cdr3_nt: TGTGCCATCAGTTCCCGGGTAACTAATGAAAAACTGTTTTTT
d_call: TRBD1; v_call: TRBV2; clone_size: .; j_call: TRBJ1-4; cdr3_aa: CASSSGQGSEKLFF; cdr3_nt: TGTGCCAGCAGTTCGGGACAGGGGAGCGAAAAACTGTTTTTT
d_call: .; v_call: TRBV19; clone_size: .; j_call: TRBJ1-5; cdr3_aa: CASSILEGTPGGPQHF; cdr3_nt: TGTGCCAGTAGTATTCTCGAGGGGACACCGGGAGGGCCCCAGCATTTT
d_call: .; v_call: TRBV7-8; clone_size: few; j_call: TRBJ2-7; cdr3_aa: CASSQDEEYEQYF; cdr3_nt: TGCGCCAGCAGCCAAGATGAGGAATACGAGCAGTACTTC
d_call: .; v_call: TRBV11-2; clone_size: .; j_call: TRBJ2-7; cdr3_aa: CAGTPGRSSYEQYF; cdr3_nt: TGTGCCGGCACCCCGGGACGTAGCTCCTACGAGCAGTACTTC
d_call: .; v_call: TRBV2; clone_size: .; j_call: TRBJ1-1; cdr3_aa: CASRGGGGDTEAFF; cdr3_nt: TGTGCCAGCCGAGGAGGGGGAGGGGACACTGAAGCTTTCTTT
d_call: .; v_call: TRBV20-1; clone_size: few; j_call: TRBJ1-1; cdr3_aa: CSAREGGSTEAFF; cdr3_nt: TGCAGTGCTAGAGAGGGAGGTAGCACTGAAGCTTTCTTT
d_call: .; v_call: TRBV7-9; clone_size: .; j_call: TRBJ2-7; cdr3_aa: CASSLPTGDDRFRF; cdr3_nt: TGTGCCAGCAGCCTCCCTACCGGGGATGACAGATTCCGGTTC
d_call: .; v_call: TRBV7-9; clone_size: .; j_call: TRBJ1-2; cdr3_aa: CASSYSMVSDLGYGYTF; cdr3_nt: TGTGCCAGCAGTTACTCGATGGTATCGGACCTAGGCTATGGCTACACCTTC
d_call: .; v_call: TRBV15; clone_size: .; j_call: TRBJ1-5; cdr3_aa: CATSSQPGQQSAQHF; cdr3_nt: TGTGCCACCAGCAGCCAGCCGGGACAACAATCAGCCCAGCATTTT